One and the same sample provided the 23 T cell receptor beta chains below, sequenced in a study of regulatory T cells in long-lasting Graves disease. Researchers made TCR beta libraries by using iRepertoire HTBI primers and running Arm-PCR on CDR3 regions. TCRdb re-analysed the multiplex PCR reads in MiXCR, keeping a single row per CDR3 protein. The sample lists 350,000 to 400,000 distinct CDR3 sequences, roughly 16% seen once, with roughly a fifth in the top ten. Specified time point: newly diagnosed GD, antithyroid drugs for less than 3 months. PBMC-derived RNA was used for the TCR library. The data were also submitted as part of a second study, on T cells in Graves' hyperthyroidism and ophthalmopathy.

Here the sequenced sample was peripheral blood mononuclear cells (PBMCs), taken at new diagnosis, from a patient treated with antithyroid drugs. The receptors shown here come from a woman under 30 with Graves disease.

This chain uses TRBV30 with TRBJ2-5; 7 bases match TRBD2. The CDR3 has 15 amino acids. The germline V gene has CDR1 GTSNPN and CDR2 SVGIG (reference sequence). Trimming took 3 bases from V and 4 from J; bases not matched to a gene: 11. The CDR3 is CAWRGRGRVGETQYF. The CDR3 nucleotides read TGTGCCTGGAGAGGGAGGGGCAGGGTAGGAGAGACCCAGTACTTC.

This clonotype was picked up many times. The rearrangement links TRBV9 to TRBJ2-3, with 7 bases aligning to TRBD1. CDR1 SGDLS and CDR2 YYNGEE come from the germline V gene. The CDR3 consists of 15 residues. V shed 2 bases and J 3 bases; nucleotides not matched to a gene: 6. The CDR3 nucleotides read TGTGCCAGCAGCGTCGATGACAGGGCAACAGATACGCAGTATTTT. Protein: CASSVDDRATDTQYF.

The CDR3 here is CASSMGLAEYNEQFF. CDR3 sequence (DNA): TGTGCCAGTAGTATGGGACTAGCGGAATACAATGAGCAGTTCTTC. The gene calls are TRBV19 and TRBJ2-1, with 11 nucleotides matching TRBD2. The trim removed 3 bases at V and 4 bases at J, leaving 2 bases unmatched. Germline V gene lookup returns CDR1 LNHDA and CDR2 SQIVND (reference sequence). This CDR3 is 15 amino acids long.

To note about this clonotype: A much larger clone lies a single base off, so this may be a read error. This chain joins TRBV6-2 or TRBV6-3 and TRBJ2-2; D unclear. The CDR3 covers 14 residues. Trimming took off 5 bases at V and 6 bases at J, with 13 bases between the two ends. The germline gives CDR1 MNHEY, CDR2 SVGEGT. Written as DNA, the CDR3 is TGTGCCAGCAGTGAAGTCGTCCTCCCCGGGGAGCTGTTTTTT. Translated: CASSEVVLPGELFF.

The V gene is TRBV5-1, the J gene TRBJ2-1; the match to TRBD2 covers 13 bases. Germline lookup yields CDR1 SGHRS and CDR2 YFSETQ. The CDR3 has 14 residues. Trimming took 3 bases from V and 8 from J; bases not matched to a gene: 2. For the CDR3, the DNA is TGCGCCAGCAGCTACGGACTAGCGGGAGATGAGCAGTTCTTC. It codes for CASSYGLAGDEQFF.

The J gene is TRBJ2-4, the V gene TRBV2; D gene uncertain. Germline CDR1 and CDR2: SNHLY and FYNNEI. V lost 8 bases, J lost 3 bases, and 14 bases lay in between. There are 14 residues in the CDR3. The DNA of the CDR3 is TGTGCCAGCCTCAGTCAAGGAGACAAAAACATTCAGTACTTC. Residues: CASLSQGDKNIQYF.

This clonotype came up many times. The chain joins TRBV5-1 to TRBJ1-4, with D hard to call. The germline gives CDR1 SGHRS, CDR2 YFSETQ. Trimming cost V 1 base and J 7 bases, with 20 bases left between them. The CDR3 length is 17 residues. The chain's CDR3 is CASSLSNLGPNTEKLFF. The CDR3 DNA reads as TGCGCCAGCAGCTTGTCCAACCTCGGACCCAACACTGAAAAACTGTTTTTT.

This clonotype was seen at least ten times. The V call is TRBV6-1, the J call TRBJ2-5; D perhaps matches TRBD1 (5 bases). The ends were cut back, 4 bases at V and 2 bases at J, with 8 bases in the middle. The CDR3 is 13 amino acids. Germline loops: CDR1 MNHNS, CDR2 SASEGT. The CDR3 region is CASSGGIQETQYF. Written as DNA, the CDR3 is TGTGCCAGCAGTGGGGGCATACAAGAGACCCAGTACTTC.

The chain links TRBV6-1 to TRBJ1-1, with 8 bases lining up with TRBD1. From germline, CDR1 is MNHNS and CDR2 SASEGT. The CDR3 is 16 residues long. J lost 1 base, V lost 3 bases, and 7 bases had no gene match. CDR3: CASSDPPGGANTEAFF. The CDR3 nucleotides read TGTGCCAGCAGTGACCCTCCAGGGGGCGCGAACACTGAAGCTTTCTTT.

This clonotype has a count of ten or more. V gene TRBV11-2 combines with J gene TRBJ2-1; D is uncertain. The CDR3 length is 13 residues. The V gene lost 8 bases and the J gene lost 5 bases, with 13 bases spanning the gap. Germline CDR1 SGHAT, CDR2 FQNNGV. The CDR3 DNA reads TGTGCCAGCGGGATCACCCACCACAATGAGCAGTTCTTC. Protein product: CASGITHHNEQFF. The full variable domain, with the rest looked up from reference TRBV11-2 and TRBJ2-1, is EAGVAQSPRYKIIEKRQSVAFWCNPISGHATLYWYQQILGQGPKLLIQFQNNGVVDDSQLPKDRFSAERLKGVDSTLKIQPAKLEDSAVYLCASGITHHNEQFFGPGTRLTVL.

The chain is built from TRBV28 and TRBJ1-5; D call uncertain. Germline-derived CDR1 and CDR2 are MDHEN and SYDVKM. The CDR3 is made up of 14 amino acids. V was clipped by 3 bases and J by 6 bases, with 12 bases between them. CDR3 in DNA: TGTGCCAGCAGTTTTGCGGGCGCAACTCAGCCCCAGCATTTT. Translated: CASSFAGATQPQHF.

This clonotype was observed at least ten times. This sequence joins TRBV7-8 and TRBJ2-1; 10 positions agree with TRBD2. CDR3 length equals 15 residues. Germline V CDR1 and CDR2: SGHVS, FQNEAQ. V shed 3 bases and J 3 bases; nucleotides not matched to a gene: 2. The CDR3 loop reads CASSFTSGVYNEQFF. DNA of the CDR3: TGTGCCAGCAGCTTTACTAGCGGGGTCTACAATGAGCAGTTCTTC.

This clonotype was seen a single time. The rearrangement uses TRBV7-9 and TRBJ2-2; TRBD2 aligns across 14 bases. The CDR3 length is 18 residues. Germline CDR1 reads SEHNR; CDR2 reads FQNEAQ (reference sequence). V lost 4 bases to trimming and J lost 7 bases; unmatched junction nucleotides: 11. Here the CDR3 DNA reads TGTGCCAGCAGCTGGGGTCCGGGACTAGCGGGAGACCTCGGGGAGCTGTTTTTT. This encodes CASSWGPGLAGDLGELFF.

This clonotype was observed many times. V gene TRBV5-1 combines with J gene TRBJ2-7; TRBD1 agrees at 8 bases. CDR3 size: 15 residues. Trimming removed 4 bases from V and 7 bases from J; junction bases left unmatched: 13. Germline CDR1 reads SGHRS; CDR2 reads YFSETQ. The chain's CDR3 is CASSRPRDRPREQYF. The CDR3 DNA reads TGCGCCAGCAGCCGACCTCGGGACAGGCCCCGGGAGCAGTACTTC.

This clonotype was detected a few times. The chain is built from TRBV6-1 and TRBJ1-6; D remains unclear. Germline V gene sequence: CDR1 MNHNS, CDR2 SASEGT. The CDR3 loop spans 19 amino acids. Trimming took off 5 bases at V and 7 bases at J, with 27 bases between the two ends. CDR3 residues: CASSPFRRGLDIPNSPLHF. For the CDR3, the DNA is TGTGCCAGCAGTCCTTTTCGGCGGGGTCTCGATATACCCAATTCACCCCTCCACTTT.

This clonotype was found many times. The chain carries TRBV12-3 or TRBV12-4 and TRBJ2-7; D unresolved. This CDR3 has 14 residues. Between the trimmed V and J ends, which lost 4 bases and 5 bases, there was a span of 15 bases. The CDR3 nucleotides read TGTGCCAGCAGTTCCCTACTTGGGAAACACGAGCAGTACTTC. This encodes CASSSLLGKHEQYF.

The V and J genes are TRBV28 and TRBJ2-2; 10 bases map to TRBD2. The CDR3 is 16 residues long. Germline assignment: CDR1 MDHEN and CDR2 SYDVKM. Trimming removed 4 bases from V and 5 bases from J; junction bases left unmatched: 7. The CDR3 DNA reads as TGTGCCAGCAGTTATCCTAGCGGGAGCGGTACCGGGGAGCTGTTTTTT. It is translated as CASSYPSGSGTGELFF.

The V call is TRBV20-1, the J call TRBJ2-1; no definite D call. This CDR3 region has 11 residues. CDR1 and CDR2 (germline): DFQATT, SNEGSKA (reference sequence). V was clipped by 2 bases and J by 5 bases, with 4 bases between them. CDR3 protein: CSARSNNEQFF. The CDR3 nucleotides are TGCAGTGCTAGAAGCAACAATGAGCAGTTCTTC.

This clonotype was recorded at least ten times. The chain links TRBV5-1 to TRBJ2-7, with D unresolved. V lost 1 base and J lost 2, with 7 bases in between. Germline assignment: CDR1 SGHRS and CDR2 YFSETQ. This CDR3 has 13 residues. The CDR3 bases are TGCGCCAGCAGCTTGACGTCTCCCTACGAGCAGTACTTC. Protein sequence: CASSLTSPYEQYF.

This clonotype has just one count. This may arise from a read error, as a much more abundant clone is one base away. This chain's CDR3 is CASRLMGEAVGELFF. Written as DNA, the CDR3 is TGTGCCAGCAGACTTATGGGGGAAGCGGTCGGGGAGCTGTTTTTT. The chain couples TRBV13 to TRBJ2-2, with D perhaps TRBD1 or TRBD2 (5 bases each). In germline, CDR1 is PRHDT, CDR2 FYEKMQ (reference sequence). The CDR3 has 15 amino acids. V shed 6 bases and J shed 7 bases, with 18 bases lying between them. Using reference TRBV13 and TRBJ2-2 for the parts outside the CDR3, the full variable domain is AAGVIQSPRHLIKEKRETATLKCYPIPRHDTVYWYQQGPGQDPQFLISFYEKMQSDKGSIPDRFSAQQFSDYHSELNMSSLELGDSALYFCASRLMGEAVGELFFGEGSRLTVL.

This clonotype has at least ten counts. At one boundary the junction diverges from the germline segment, which might be a read error. The chain recombines TRBV5-1 with TRBJ2-3; D perhaps matches TRBD1 (5 bases). This CDR3 is 15 amino acids long. CDR1 and CDR2 (germline): SGHRS, YFSETQ. The CDR3 sequence is CASSPGQGGTDTQYF. The DNA for the CDR3 is TGTGCCAGCAGCCCTGGGCAGGGTGGTACAGATACGCAGTATTTT.

This clonotype occurred many times. The rearrangement uses TRBV28 and TRBJ2-5; possibly TRBD2 for D (6 bases). CDR1 and CDR2 from the germline V gene are MDHEN and SYDVKM. CDR3 size: 11 residues. Trimming removed 7 bases at V and 7 bases at J, with 10 bases between. The CDR3 bases are TGTGCCAGCATGGGAGGACGGACCCAGTACTTC. Translation: CASMGGRTQYF.

This clonotype was seen many times. The rearrangement joins TRBV28 to TRBJ2-7; no firm D call. The germline V gene encodes CDR1 MDHEN and CDR2 SYDVKM. This CDR3 is 13 amino acids long. Trimming removed 6 bases from V and 0 bases from J, with 9 bases in between. For the CDR3, the DNA is TGTGCCAGCAGAGCTTGGGACTCCTACGAGCAGTACTTC. Residues: CASRAWDSYEQYF.